The text below deals with one T cell receptor (beta chain). This receptor's antigen is unknown. No clone much larger than this one lies a single base away; base qualities are absent. Including cysteine and phenylalanine, the CDR3 has 13 amino acids. Solely the CDR3 DNA is kept, with 39 bases framed from the first base. From the germline V gene, CDR1 is MNHNS and CDR2 is SASEGT. Germline trimming amounts to 4 bases on V and 12 bases on J, with 6 as the count of junction bases outside the gene matches. This specimen comes from a study of OX40 agonist ivuxolimab in advanced cancers. With regard to the full study: The costimulatory receptor OX40 (CD134) was targeted by ivuxolimab, a fully human IgG2 agonistic monoclonal antibody. Intravenous ivuxolimab was administered to patients every 2 weeks at six dose levels: 0.01, 0.1, 0.3, 1.5, 3 and 10 mg/kg. Among the approximately 50 dose-escalation patients, around 19 had hepatocellular carcinoma, approximately 15 melanoma, 9 renal cell carcinoma and 9 head and neck cancer. In the dose-escalation cohort, approximately 83% of patients were male, and the mean age was 60 years with a range of roughly 23 to 79. Prior anti-PD-1, anti-PD-L1 or anti-CTLA-4 therapy was permitted, and 35% to 40% of dose-escalation patients had received checkpoint inhibitors. Partial responses occurred in three dose-escalation patients, of whom one had hepatocellular carcinoma and two had cutaneous melanoma. The purpose of peripheral TCRbeta sequencing was to test whether ivuxolimab changed TCR sequence diversity and led to clonal T-cell expansion. The paper covers the monotherapy dose-escalation part of the phase I ivuxolimab trial, which included N ≈ 50 patients.

Genomic DNA was extracted from sorted cells for sequencing of the TCRbeta CDR3 region. TCRbeta CDR3 regions were sequenced using the immunoSEQ Assay. Sourced from immuneACCESS, this table was stored by TCRdb with only in-frame sequences that have V and J called. A share of the clones is absent; for the studies checked, an unresolved V gene accounts for under half, and the remainder has no known explanation. This sample is represented by 65,000 to 80,000 clones; around 80% of them were singletons. The ten largest clonotypes hold approximately 8% of the sample. The paper as a whole reports these results and caveats: At doses of 0.1 to 3.0 mg/kg, clonal expansion of both CD4+ and CD8+ T cells in blood was seen between baseline and week 6. Low levels of normalized T-cell clonal expansion were also shown by some nonresponding patients. After ivuxolimab, expanded clones were on average more numerous among CD8+ T cells than among CD4+ T cells. The antigen specificity of the clonally expanded peripheral T cells was not determined. In the 0.1-3.0 mg/kg groups, partial responders were among the patients with the lowest normalized peripheral clonal expansion, particularly in CD8+ T cells.

Patients with autoimmune disease history or receiving systemic immunosuppression were excluded from the trial. Peripheral blood for TCR sequencing was drawn from every dose cohort at baseline, at cycle 4 day 1 and at cycle 7 day 1. Samples came from an open-label, multicenter, first-in-human phase I dose-escalation trial of ivuxolimab. Adults with locally advanced or metastatic melanoma, renal cell carcinoma, hepatocellular carcinoma or head and neck squamous cell carcinoma were enrolled in the trial. CD4+ and CD8+ T cells were sorted separately from peripheral blood before TCR sequencing. The clonotype originates from an adult with an advanced solid tumor such as melanoma, head and neck, liver or kidney cancer. The chain is encoded by TRBV6-1 joined to TRBJ1-5, with 10 middle bases fitting TRBD1. The material was CD4+ or CD8+ T cells sorted from blood, obtained in a trial of the OX40 agonist ivuxolimab. The nucleotides read TGTGCCAGCAGTGGACAGGGGGCCCGTGTCCAGCATTTT. The encoded protein is CASSGQGARVQHF.